The rows below give T cell receptor beta chains drawn from one sample of a study of blood T cells in healthy people across ages. Each CDR3 protein gets one entry after TCRdb re-called the 5' RACE reads with MiXCR. The sample has 1.5 million to 2 million distinct CDR3 sequences, 40% to 55% seen once. What was sequenced was blood. The receptors were gathered from a middle-aged woman in good health. The CDR3 runs from the conserved cysteine through the conserved F or W. D genes are given only for firm matches. The size entry is marked missing in some rows and otherwise reads once, few, many or a size class.

CDR3 DNA,CDR3 protein,V gene,J gene,clone size,CDR3 length,D gene
TGTGCCAGCAACCTCCGGAGTAGTGGCAATCAGCCCCAGCATTTT,CASNLRSSGNQPQHF,TRBV7-2,TRBJ1-5,NA,15,NA
TGCAGCGTTGATGGTCAGGGAATGGAGGGCAGGGGATACCACAATGAGCAGTTCTTC,CSVDGQGMEGRGYHNEQFF,TRBV29-1,TRBJ2-1,NA,19,NA
TGCAGTGCTAGCACAGGGACTAGCGGGATCGGTGAGCAGTTCTTC,CSASTGTSGIGEQFF,TRBV20-1,TRBJ2-1,NA,15,TRBD2
TGTGCCAGCACCCCCAGTAGCAATCAGCCCCAGCATTTT,CASTPSSNQPQHF,TRBV7-2,TRBJ1-5,few,13,NA
TGCGCCAGCAGCCTCTGGACAACGAAAGAGACCCAGTACTTC,CASSLWTTKETQYF,TRBV5-1,TRBJ2-5,NA,14,NA
TGTGCCAGCAGCGACCCAATCGGGACAGCCAACTATGGCTACACCTTC,CASSDPIGTANYGYTF,TRBV25-1,TRBJ1-2,few,16,TRBD1
TGCGCCAGCAGTGAGTCGCGTGGGACTAGCGGGGCGGATACGCAGTATTTT,CASSESRGTSGADTQYF,TRBV10-1,TRBJ2-3,few,17,TRBD2
TGTGCCAGCAGCTTAGCCTGGCGGGGGGCGGAGCAGTTCTTC,CASSLAWRGAEQFF,TRBV7-2,TRBJ2-1,NA,14,TRBD2
TGTGCCAGCGGGGGCCAAAACATTCAGTACTTC,CASGGQNIQYF,TRBV6-2/TRBV6-3,TRBJ2-4,NA,11,NA
TGTGCCAGCAGCCGGGGGGGGGGCAGCGCAGATACGCAGTATTTT,CASSRGGGSADTQYF,TRBV7-3,TRBJ2-3,NA,15,TRBD2
TGTGCCAGCAGCGTAGCTCGGACTAGCGGGGGGGCAGGGGGTAATGAGCAGTTCTTC,CASSVARTSGGAGGNEQFF,TRBV9,TRBJ2-1,NA,19,TRBD2
TGTGCCGGCAGAAGGTTGGGGGTTTTGGATTCACCCCTCCACTTT,CAGRRLGVLDSPLHF,TRBV27,TRBJ1-6,NA,15,NA
TGTGCCACCAGCAGAGAGAGGAGGACAGGAGAGACCCAGTACTTC,CATSRERRTGETQYF,TRBV15,TRBJ2-5,NA,15,TRBD1
TGCAGTGCCGGACAGACCAGCACAGATACGCAGTATTTT,CSAGQTSTDTQYF,TRBV20-1,TRBJ2-3,NA,13,NA
TGTACCAGCAGCCAAGACCAGGGGGCCGGGGAGCTGTTTTTT,CTSSQDQGAGELFF,TRBV4-2,TRBJ2-2,NA,14,TRBD1
TGTGCCAGCACCCTAGGACAGGGAGTGGGAGGCTACACCTTC,CASTLGQGVGGYTF,TRBV7-2,TRBJ1-2,NA,14,TRBD1
TGCAGCGGTTCCTCGCGGGGGTCTAATGAAAAACTGTTTTTT,CSGSSRGSNEKLFF,TRBV29-1,TRBJ1-4,few,14,NA
TGCAGCGTTGACCCTCGTGGGGGAAACAATGAGCAGTTCTTC,CSVDPRGGNNEQFF,TRBV29-1,TRBJ2-1,few,14,NA
TGCAGTGCTCCCAGGACCCTGGCCAAAAACATTCAGTACTTC,CSAPRTLAKNIQYF,TRBV20-1,TRBJ2-4,few,14,NA
TGCGCCAGCAGTCGTAGTACTAGCACAGATACGCAGTATTTT,CASSRSTSTDTQYF,TRBV5-1,TRBJ2-3,NA,14,NA